This entry describes one T cell receptor beta chain. The antigen remains unidentified. This sample was taken from a study of cytomegalovirus exposure and HLA in healthy donors. The V and J ends lost 5 bases and 1 base respectively, with 14 bases between them. The germline gives CDR1 MNHNS, CDR2 SASEGT. The CDR3 runs 15 residues. Findings and caveats of the study: An analysis done earlier found most TCR beta V segments productive about 87% or about 30% of the time.

Primers: 60 Vbeta forward and 13 Jbeta reverse. Clones were sequenced by immunoSEQ multiplex PCR, and TCRdb holds only the in-frame ones, with some missing. Of around 150,000 clones listed, 77% are singletons. This rearrangement joins TRBV6-1 to TRBJ2-5, with D possibly matching TRBD1 (6 bases). What was sequenced was PBMCs. This clonotype originated in a woman between 35 and 50 years old in good health and CMV-seropositive. The CDR3 reads CASSPLTGSQETQYF. CDR3 sequence (DNA): TGTGCCAGCAGTCCCCTGACAGGCTCCCAAGAGACCCAGTACTTC.